This TCR beta chain was profiled in a study of blood T cell repertoires in COVID-19 (dated by TCRdb to the early 2020s). About the full investigation: Samples from collaborators originated in the United States, Italy and Spain and spanned both the acute and convalescent phases of COVID-19. The prospective study material was composed of cDNA or gDNA derived from T cells, B-cell-depleted T cells, or PBMCs. Deeply sampled blood TCRbeta repertoires from subjects exposed to, actively infected with, or recovered from COVID-19 were included in the dataset. The repertoires were released in a freely available public database meant as a resource for research on the immune response to SARS-CoV-2. Samples came from the ongoing ImmuneRACE study (first 160 participants) plus 1,254 subjects from 6 global collaborators. A de-identified subject ID, COVID-19 status, age in years and sex were almost always included in the sample metadata. Where available, HLA class I and class II types were obtained from metadata supplied by the sample provider rather than from assay-based typing.

The immunoSEQ Assay, a bias-controlled multiplex PCR, was used to amplify TCRbeta CDR3 regions from genomic DNA. Per the original workflow: The number of nucleated cells in each sample was estimated by amplification of reference gene primers within the assay. To quantify the absolute abundance of each unique TCRbeta CDR3 rearrangement, sequence reads were collapsed and filtered. For each sample, productive Simpson clonality was calculated as the square root of Simpson's diversity index over productive rearrangements. The immuneACCESS repertoire file appears here via TCRdb, limited to in-frame rearrangements. These files lack a portion of the clones; in checked studies, under half of the deficit traces to unresolved V genes, and the cause of the others is not known. V and J calls and clone size follow that table, whereas D and trimming were derived from the DNA. The table for this sample lists roughly 77,000 clones; roughly 89% of them were counted only once. Approximately 4.4% of the sample belongs to the ten largest clones.

Regarding this clone: Its antigen is currently not known. Within one base of it there is no much larger clone, and no base qualities were kept.

Here is what the overall study found, with its caveats: The quantity of clinical and demographic metadata differed by source and by participant and was supplied without curation.

Collaborating institutions collected whole blood in K2EDTA tubes following their own protocols. For TCRbeta analysis, collaborators shipped samples in one of three forms: frozen whole blood, isolated PBMCs, or DNA extracted from either of those sample types. The germline ends are 17 bases apart after V is trimmed by 6 bases and J by 0 bases. In the germline V gene, CDR1 corresponds to MRHNA and CDR2 to SNTAGT. From its cysteine to its phenylalanine, the CDR3 spans 16 amino acids. Of the read, only the CDR3 DNA is kept; its 48 bases are in frame from base 1. The sequenced sample was peripheral blood. The chain couples TRBV6-4 to TRBJ1-1; the D gene is unclear. The TCR originated in a man in his fifties with active COVID-19. The CDR3 protein sequence reads: CASSDKNRRVNTEAFF. The sequenced DNA is TGTGCCAGCAGCGATAAGAACCGACGGGTGAACACTGAAGCTTTCTTT.